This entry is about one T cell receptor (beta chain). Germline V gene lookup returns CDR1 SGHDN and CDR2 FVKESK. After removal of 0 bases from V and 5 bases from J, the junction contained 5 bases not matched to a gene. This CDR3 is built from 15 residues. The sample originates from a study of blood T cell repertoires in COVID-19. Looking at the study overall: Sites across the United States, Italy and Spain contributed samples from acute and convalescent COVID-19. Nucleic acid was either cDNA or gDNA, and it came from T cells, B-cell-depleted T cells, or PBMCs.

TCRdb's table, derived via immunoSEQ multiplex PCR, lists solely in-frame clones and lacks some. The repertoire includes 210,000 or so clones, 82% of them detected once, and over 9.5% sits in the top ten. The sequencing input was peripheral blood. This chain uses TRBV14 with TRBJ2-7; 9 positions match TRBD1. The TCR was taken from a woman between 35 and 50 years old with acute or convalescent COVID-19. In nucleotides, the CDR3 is TGTGCCAGCAGCCAAGATAGGGACAGGGCCCACGAGCAGTACTTC. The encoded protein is CASSQDRDRAHEQYF.